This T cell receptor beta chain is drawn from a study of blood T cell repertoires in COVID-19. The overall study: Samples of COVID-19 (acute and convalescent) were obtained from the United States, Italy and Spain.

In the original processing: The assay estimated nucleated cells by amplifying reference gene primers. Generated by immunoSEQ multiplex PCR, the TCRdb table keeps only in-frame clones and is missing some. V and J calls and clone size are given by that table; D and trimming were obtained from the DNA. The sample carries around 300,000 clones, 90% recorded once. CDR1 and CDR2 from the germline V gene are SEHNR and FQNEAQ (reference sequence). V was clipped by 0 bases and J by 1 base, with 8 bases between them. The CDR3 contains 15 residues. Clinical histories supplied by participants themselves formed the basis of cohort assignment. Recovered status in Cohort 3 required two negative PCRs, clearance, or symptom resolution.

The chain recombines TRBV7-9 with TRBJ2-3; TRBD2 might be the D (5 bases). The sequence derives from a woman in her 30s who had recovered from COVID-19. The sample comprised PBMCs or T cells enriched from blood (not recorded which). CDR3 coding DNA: TGTGCCAGCAGCTTAGCGAGCGGCGGCACAGATACGCAGTATTTT. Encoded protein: CASSLASGGTDTQYF.